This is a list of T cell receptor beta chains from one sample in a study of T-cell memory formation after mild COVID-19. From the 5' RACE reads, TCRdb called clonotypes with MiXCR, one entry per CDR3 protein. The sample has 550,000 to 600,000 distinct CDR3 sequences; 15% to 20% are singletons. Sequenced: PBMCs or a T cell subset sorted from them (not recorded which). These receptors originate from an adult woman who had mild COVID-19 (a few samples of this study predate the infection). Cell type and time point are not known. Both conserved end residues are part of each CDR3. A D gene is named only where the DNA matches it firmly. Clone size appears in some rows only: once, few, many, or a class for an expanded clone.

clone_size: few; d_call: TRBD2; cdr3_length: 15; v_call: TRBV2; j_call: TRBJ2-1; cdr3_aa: CASSHTSGGAGEQFF; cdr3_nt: TGTGCCAGCAGTCATACTAGCGGGGGGGCGGGTGAGCAGTTCTTC
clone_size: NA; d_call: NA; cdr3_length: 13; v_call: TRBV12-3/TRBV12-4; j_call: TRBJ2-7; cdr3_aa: CASSFEGIDEQYF; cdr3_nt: TGTGCCAGCAGTTTCGAAGGAATTGACGAGCAGTACTTC
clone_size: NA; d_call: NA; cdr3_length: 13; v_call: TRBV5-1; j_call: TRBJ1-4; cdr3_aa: CARRGKTDEKLFF; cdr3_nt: TGCGCCAGGCGAGGGAAAACGGATGAAAAACTGTTTTTT
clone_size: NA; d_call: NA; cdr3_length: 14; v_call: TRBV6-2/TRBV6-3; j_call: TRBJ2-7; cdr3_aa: CASSYPAGSYEQYF; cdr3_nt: TGTGCCAGCAGTTACCCAGCGGGTTCCTACGAGCAGTACTTC
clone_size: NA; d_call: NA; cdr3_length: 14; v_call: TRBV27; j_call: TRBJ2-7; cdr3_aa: CASSSIASTYEQYF; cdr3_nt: TGTGCCAGCAGTTCCATCGCCTCCACCTACGAGCAGTACTTC
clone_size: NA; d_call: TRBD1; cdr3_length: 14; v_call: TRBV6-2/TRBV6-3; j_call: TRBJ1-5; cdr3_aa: CASNRGRGNQPQHF; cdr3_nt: TGTGCCAGCAATAGGGGGCGCGGCAATCAGCCCCAGCATTTT
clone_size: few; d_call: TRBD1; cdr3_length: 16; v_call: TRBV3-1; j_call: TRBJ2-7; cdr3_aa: CASSQDHGQGSYEQYF; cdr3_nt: TGTGCCAGCAGCCAAGATCACGGACAGGGGTCCTACGAGCAGTACTTC
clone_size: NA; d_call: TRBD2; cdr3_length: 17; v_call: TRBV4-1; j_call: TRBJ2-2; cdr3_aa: CASSRLGLAVNTGELFF; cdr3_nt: TGCGCCAGCAGCCGTTTAGGACTAGCGGTGAACACCGGGGAGCTGTTTTTT
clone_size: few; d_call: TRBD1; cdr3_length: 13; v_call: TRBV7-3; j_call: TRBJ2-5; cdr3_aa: CASSITGVETQYF; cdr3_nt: TGTGCCAGCAGCATAACAGGGGTGGAGACCCAGTACTTC
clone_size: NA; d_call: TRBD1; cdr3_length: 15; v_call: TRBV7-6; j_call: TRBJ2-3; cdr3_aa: CASSLPTGATDTQYF; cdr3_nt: TGTGCCAGCAGCTTGCCGACAGGGGCCACAGATACGCAGTATTTT
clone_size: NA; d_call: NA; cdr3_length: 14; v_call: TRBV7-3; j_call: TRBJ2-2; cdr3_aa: CASSSGRDTGELFF; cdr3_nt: TGTGCCAGCAGCTCCGGGAGAGACACCGGGGAGCTGTTTTTT
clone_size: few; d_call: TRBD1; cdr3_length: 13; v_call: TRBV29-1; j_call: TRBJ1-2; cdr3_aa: CSDIQTGAQGYTF; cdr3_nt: TGCAGCGATATCCAGACAGGGGCGCAGGGCTACACCTTC
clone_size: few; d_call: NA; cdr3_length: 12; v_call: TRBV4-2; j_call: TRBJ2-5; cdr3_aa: CASSQSGETQYF; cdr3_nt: TGTGCCAGCAGCCAAAGCGGAGAGACCCAGTACTTC
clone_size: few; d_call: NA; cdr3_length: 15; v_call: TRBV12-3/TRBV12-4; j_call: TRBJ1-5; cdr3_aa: CASSPSSVYNQPQHF; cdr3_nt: TGTGCCAGCAGTCCCTCTTCGGTTTACAATCAGCCCCAGCATTTT
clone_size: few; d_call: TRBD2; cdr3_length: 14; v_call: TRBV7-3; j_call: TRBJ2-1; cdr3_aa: CASSSRTSGGARFF; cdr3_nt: TGTGCCAGCAGCTCCAGGACTAGCGGGGGGGCCAGGTTCTTC
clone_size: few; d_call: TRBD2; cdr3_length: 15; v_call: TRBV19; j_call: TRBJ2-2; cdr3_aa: CASSISRGGSGELFF; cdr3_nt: TGTGCCAGTAGTATATCTCGGGGGGGTTCCGGGGAGCTGTTTTTT
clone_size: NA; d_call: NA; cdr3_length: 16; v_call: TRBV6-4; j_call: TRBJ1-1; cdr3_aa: CASSDSPGSRKTEAFF; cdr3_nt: TGTGCCAGCAGTGACTCGCCAGGGAGCCGGAAAACTGAAGCTTTCTTT
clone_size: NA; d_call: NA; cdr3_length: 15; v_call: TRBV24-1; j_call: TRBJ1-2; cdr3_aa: CATSDLPSGRGGYTF; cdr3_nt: TGTGCCACCAGTGATTTGCCTTCGGGGCGGGGAGGCTACACCTTC
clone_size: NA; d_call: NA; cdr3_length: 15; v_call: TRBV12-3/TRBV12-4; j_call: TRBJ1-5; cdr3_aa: CASSPPGRINQPQHF; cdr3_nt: TGTGCCAGCAGTCCTCCGGGACGGATTAATCAGCCCCAGCATTTT
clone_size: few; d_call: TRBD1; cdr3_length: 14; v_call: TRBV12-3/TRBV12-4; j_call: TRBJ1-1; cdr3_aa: CASSLRGSNTEAFF; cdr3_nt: TGTGCCAGCAGCCTCAGGGGGTCGAACACTGAAGCTTTCTTT
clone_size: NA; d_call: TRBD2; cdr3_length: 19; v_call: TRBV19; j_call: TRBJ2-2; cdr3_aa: CASSILVSSGGLNTGELFF; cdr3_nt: TGTGCCAGTAGTATACTGGTTTCGAGCGGGGGACTTAACACCGGGGAGCTGTTTTTT
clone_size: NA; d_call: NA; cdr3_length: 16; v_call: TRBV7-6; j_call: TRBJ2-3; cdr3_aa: CASSLQGVAGTDTQYF; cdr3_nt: TGTGCCAGCAGCTTACAGGGTGTTGCGGGAACAGATACGCAGTATTTT
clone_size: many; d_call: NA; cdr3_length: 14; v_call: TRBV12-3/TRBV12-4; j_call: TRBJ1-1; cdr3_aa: CASSLVTTNTEAFF; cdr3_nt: TGTGCCAGCAGTTTGGTCACCACAAACACTGAAGCTTTCTTT
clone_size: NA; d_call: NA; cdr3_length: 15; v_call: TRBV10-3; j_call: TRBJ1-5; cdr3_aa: CATLGAMGSNQPQHF; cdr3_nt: TGTGCCACTTTAGGGGCCATGGGAAGCAATCAGCCCCAGCATTTT
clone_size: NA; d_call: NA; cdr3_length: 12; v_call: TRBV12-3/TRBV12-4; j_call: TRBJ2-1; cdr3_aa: CASSLAGLEQFF; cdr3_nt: TGTGCCAGCAGTTTAGCAGGGCTTGAGCAGTTCTTC
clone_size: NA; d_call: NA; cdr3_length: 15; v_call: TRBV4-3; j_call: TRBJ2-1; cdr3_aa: CASSQVDVADNEQFF; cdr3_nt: TGCGCCAGCAGCCAAGTCGATGTAGCGGACAATGAGCAGTTCTTC
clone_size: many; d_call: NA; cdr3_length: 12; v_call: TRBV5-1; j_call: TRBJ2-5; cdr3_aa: CASSRNQETQYF; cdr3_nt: TGTGCCAGCAGCCGGAATCAAGAGACCCAGTACTTC
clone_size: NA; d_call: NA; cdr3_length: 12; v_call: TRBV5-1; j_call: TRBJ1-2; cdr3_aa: CASSLTWDGYTF; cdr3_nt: TGCGCCAGCAGCTTGACCTGGGATGGCTACACCTTC
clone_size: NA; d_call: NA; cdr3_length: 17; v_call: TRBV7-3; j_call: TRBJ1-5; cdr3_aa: CASTPRGGFNRNQPQHF; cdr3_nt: TGTGCCAGCACCCCGCGTGGGGGTTTTAATCGCAATCAGCCCCAGCATTTT
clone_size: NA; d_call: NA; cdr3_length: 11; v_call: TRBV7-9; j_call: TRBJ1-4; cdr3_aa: CASSSAGRLFF; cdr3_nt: TGTGCCAGCAGCAGCGCGGGTAGGCTGTTTTTT
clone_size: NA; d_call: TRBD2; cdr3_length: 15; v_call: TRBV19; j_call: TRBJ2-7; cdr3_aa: CASSDLAGGPNEQYF; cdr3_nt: TGTGCCAGTAGTGACCTAGCGGGAGGGCCCAACGAGCAGTACTTC
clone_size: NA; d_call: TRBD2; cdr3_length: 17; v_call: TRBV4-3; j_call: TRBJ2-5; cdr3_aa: CASSHTPGRALAETQYF; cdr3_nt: TGCGCCAGCAGCCACACACCCGGGAGGGCCCTCGCGGAGACCCAGTACTTC
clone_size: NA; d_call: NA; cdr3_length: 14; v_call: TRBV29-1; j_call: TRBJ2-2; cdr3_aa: CSVPRETNTGELFF; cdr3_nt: TGCAGCGTTCCCAGGGAGACGAACACCGGGGAGCTGTTTTTT
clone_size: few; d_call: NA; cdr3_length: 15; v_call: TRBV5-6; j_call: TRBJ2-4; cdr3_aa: CASSRPSYAKNIQYF; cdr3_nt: TGTGCCAGCAGCAGACCAAGCTACGCCAAAAACATTCAGTACTTC
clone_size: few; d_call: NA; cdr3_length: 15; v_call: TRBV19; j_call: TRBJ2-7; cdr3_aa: CASSMIPGQSYEQYF; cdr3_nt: TGTGCCAGTAGTATGATTCCCGGACAATCCTACGAGCAGTACTTC
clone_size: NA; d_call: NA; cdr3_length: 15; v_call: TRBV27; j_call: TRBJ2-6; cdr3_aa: CASSLSPSGANVLTF; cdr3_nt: TGTGCCAGCAGTTTAAGCCCGTCCGGGGCCAACGTCCTGACTTTC
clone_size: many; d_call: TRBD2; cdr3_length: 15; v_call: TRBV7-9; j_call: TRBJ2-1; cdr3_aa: CASSLAGRANNEQFF; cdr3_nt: TGTGCCAGCAGCTTAGCGGGGAGGGCCAACAATGAGCAGTTCTTC
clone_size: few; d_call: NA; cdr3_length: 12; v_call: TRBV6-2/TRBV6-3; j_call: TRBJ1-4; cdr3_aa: CASSQTISRLFF; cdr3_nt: TGTGCCAGCAGCCAAACAATCTCCCGACTGTTTTTT
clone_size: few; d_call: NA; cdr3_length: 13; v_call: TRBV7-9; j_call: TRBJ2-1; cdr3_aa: CASSYRDFNEQFF; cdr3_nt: TGTGCCAGCAGCTACCGGGACTTCAATGAGCAGTTCTTC
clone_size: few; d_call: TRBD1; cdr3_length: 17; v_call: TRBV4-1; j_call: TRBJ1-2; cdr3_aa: CASSPLGQGHSNYGYTF; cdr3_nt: TGCGCCAGCAGCCCCTTGGGACAGGGGCATTCTAACTATGGCTACACCTTC
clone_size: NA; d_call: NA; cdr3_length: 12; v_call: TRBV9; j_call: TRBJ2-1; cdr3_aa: CASSVRYNEQFF; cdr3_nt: TGTGCCAGCAGCGTACGTTACAATGAGCAGTTCTTC
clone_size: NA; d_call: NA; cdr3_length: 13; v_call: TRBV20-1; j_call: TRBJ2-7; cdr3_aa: CSASMGVYYEQYF; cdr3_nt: TGCAGTGCTAGTATGGGAGTTTACTACGAGCAGTACTTC
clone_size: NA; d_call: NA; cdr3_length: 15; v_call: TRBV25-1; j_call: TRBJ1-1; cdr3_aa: CASSEAGLRNTEAFF; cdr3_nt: TGTGCCAGCAGTGAAGCCGGACTGAGGAACACTGAAGCTTTCTTT
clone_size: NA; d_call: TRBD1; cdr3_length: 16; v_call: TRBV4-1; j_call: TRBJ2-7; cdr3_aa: CASSHLGQGASYEQYF; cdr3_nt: TGCGCCAGCAGCCACCTAGGGCAGGGGGCGTCCTACGAGCAGTACTTC
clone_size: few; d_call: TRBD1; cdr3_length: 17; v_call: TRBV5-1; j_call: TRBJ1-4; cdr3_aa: CASSLVRTGGHQEKLFF; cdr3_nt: TGCGCCAGCAGCTTGGTGAGGACAGGGGGCCATCAAGAAAAACTGTTTTTT
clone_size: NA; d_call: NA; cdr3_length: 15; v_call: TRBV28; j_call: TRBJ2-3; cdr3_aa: CASSSPPLGSHTQYF; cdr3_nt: TGTGCCAGCAGTTCGCCCCCCCTGGGCTCCCATACGCAGTATTTT